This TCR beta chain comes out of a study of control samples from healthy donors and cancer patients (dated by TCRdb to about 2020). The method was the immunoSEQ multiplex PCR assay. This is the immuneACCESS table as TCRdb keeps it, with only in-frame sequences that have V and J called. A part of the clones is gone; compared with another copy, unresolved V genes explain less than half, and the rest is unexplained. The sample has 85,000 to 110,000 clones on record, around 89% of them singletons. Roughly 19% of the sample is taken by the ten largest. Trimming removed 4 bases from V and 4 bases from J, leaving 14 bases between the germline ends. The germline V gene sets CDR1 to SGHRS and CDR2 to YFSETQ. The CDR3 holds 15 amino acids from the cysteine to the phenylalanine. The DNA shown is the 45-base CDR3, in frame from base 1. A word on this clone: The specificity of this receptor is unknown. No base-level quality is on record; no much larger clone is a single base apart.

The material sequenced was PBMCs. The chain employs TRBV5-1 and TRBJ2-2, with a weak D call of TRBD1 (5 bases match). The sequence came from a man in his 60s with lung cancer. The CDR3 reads CASSVQGVGTGELFF. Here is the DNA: TGCGCCAGCAGCGTCCAGGGTGTAGGCACCGGGGAGCTGTTTTTT.